This TCR beta chain is from a study of cytomegalovirus exposure and HLA in healthy donors. At the level of the study: Of the donors genotyped, approximately 400 in all, over 80% fell in the Caucasian-associated ancestry cluster.

PCR involved 60 Vbeta and 13 Jbeta primers. TCRdb's table, derived via immunoSEQ multiplex PCR, lists solely in-frame clones and lacks some. The sample lists 150,000 or so clones, about three quarters occurring once. The study's findings and limits: Later work found most CMV-associated TCR beta chains apparently HLA-restricted. When the data were analyzed later, several of the most significant clusters appeared to be linked to common viral pathogens. In a later analysis, DRB1 alleles had the most associated TCRs; HLA-C alleles the fewest.

Concerning this clone: As yet, its antigen is unknown.

The sequence was collected from a woman aged 40 to 50 in good health and CMV-seronegative. Sequencing was performed on PBMCs.

In nucleotides, the CDR3 is TGCGCCAGCAGCCCCAACGACCGGACTAGTACGCAGTATTTT. This translates into CASSPNDRTSTQYF. The chain carries TRBV5-1 and TRBJ2-3; the match to TRBD2 covers 7 bases. V trimming: 4 bases; J trimming: 8 bases; junction bases outside the gene matches: 10. CDR1 SGHRS and CDR2 YFSETQ come from the germline V gene. The CDR3 is 14 residues long.